These 8 T cell receptor beta chains were all obtained from the same sample, sequenced in a study of tumor-infiltrating lymphocytes in primary liver carcinoma. Taking about 18-31 mg of unsorted bulk tissue, the authors co-extracted RNA and DNA. With approximately 500 ng total RNA as template and a constant-region primer, TCR beta cDNA was made. ARM-PCR was slightly modified, and three nested multiplex PCR rounds with it gave rise to the TCR beta libraries. Both of the initial two PCR rounds ran for 10 cycles and employed TRBV1-TRBV30 forward primers alongside a C-beta reverse primer. TCRdb fed the multiplex PCR reads into MiXCR, producing one record per CDR3 protein. The sample has 65,000 to 90,000 distinct CDR3 sequences; roughly 72% are singletons. Sequenced: liver tumor tissue from sampling region 1. Regarding subset: tumor region T1, superior pole. The receptors here all came from a man aged 35-49 years with primary liver carcinoma and hepatitis B virus infection.

This clonotype was picked up one time. The chain combines TRBV29-1 with TRBJ2-7; D is ambiguous. The CDR3 consists of 13 residues. CDR1 is SQVTM and CDR2 is ANQGSEA in the germline V gene. In DNA form, the CDR3 reads TGCAGTGATGGAAGCGATGCGTCCCACGAGCAGTACTTC. Translation gives CSDGSDASHEQYF.

This clonotype came up many times. The chain employs TRBV14 and TRBJ2-5, with TRBD2 identical over 7 bases. The CDR3 extends over 13 amino acids. V shed 1 base, J shed 7 bases, and the junction held 3 bases outside the gene matches. Germline CDR1 reads SGHDN; CDR2 reads FVKESK. The CDR3 region is CASSQVPSGTQYF. CDR3 nucleotides: TGTGCCAGCAGCCAAGTCCCTAGCGGGACCCAGTACTTC. Looking up the rest from reference TRBV14 and TRBJ2-5 gives the full variable domain: EAGVTQFPSHSVIEKGQTVTLRCDPISGHDNLYWYRRVMGKEIKFLLHFVKESKQDESGMPNNRFLAERTGGTYSTLKVQPAELEDSGVYFCASSQVPSGTQYFGPGTRLLVL.

Turning to this clonotype: A junction boundary mismatches the germline segment, possibly from a read error. The chain is built from TRBV7-8 and TRBJ1-6; a weak D match, TRBD1 (6 bases). CDR1 SGHVS and CDR2 FQNEAQ come from the germline V gene. There are 15 residues in the CDR3. This chain's CDR3 is CASILGGQGSSPLHF. DNA for the CDR3: TGTGCCAGCATCTTAGGGGGGCAGGGGAGTTCACCCCTCCACTTT.

A remark on this clonotype: Germline and junction disagree at one end, which may indicate a read error. CDR3 sequence reads: CTSSEGTASNEHFF. CDR3 nucleotide sequence: TGTACCAGCAGTGAAGGGACAGCTAGCAATGAGCATTTCTTC. This chain uses TRBV6-1 with TRBJ2-1, with 7 bases matching TRBD1. The CDR3 is 14 amino acids. Germline V CDR1 and CDR2: MNHNS, SASEGT.

As for this clonotype: One end of the junction does not line up with germline, which may come from a read error. The gene calls are TRBV11-2 and TRBJ2-5, with TRBD1 as a possible D gene (6 bases). From germline, CDR1 is SGHAT and CDR2 FQNNGV. There are 16 residues in the CDR3. The CDR3 nucleotides read TGTACCAGCAGCTTAGGGAGCAGCGGCTCAGGGGAGATCCAGTACTTC. Translation gives CTSSLGSSGSGEIQYF.

Only a few counts were recorded for this clonotype. One base away lies a much larger clone, so this may be a sequencing read error. The chain combines TRBV28 with TRBJ1-2; no reliable D call. Germline values: CDR1 MDHEN, CDR2 SYDVKM. This CDR3 region has 14 residues. The CDR3 coding sequence is TGTGTCAGCACCCGCGTCGGCCTTAACTATGGCTACACCTTC. Its translation is CVSTRVGLNYGYTF.

Of note for this clonotype: Germline is not matched at one junction end, which may reflect a read error. The chain couples TRBV11-2 to TRBJ2-5; tentatively, D is TRBD2 (6 bases). The CDR3 is 16 amino acids. CDR1 and CDR2 (germline): SGHAT, FQNNGV. CDR3 nucleotides: TGTGCCAGTAGATCCCGGGACTCGGCCCACCAAGAGATCCAGCACTTC. Translating gives CASRSRDSAHQEIQHF.

In this sample, this clonotype turned up many times. The chain employs TRBV7-9 and TRBJ2-1; D gene uncertain. This CDR3 spans 14 amino acids. The germline V and J ends were trimmed by 0 bases and 5 bases, with 8 bases remaining between them. The germline gives CDR1 SEHNR, CDR2 FQNEAQ (reference sequence). The CDR3 DNA is TGTGCCAGCAGCTTAGCGGTCGGAGACAATGAGCAGTTCTTC. Protein product: CASSLAVGDNEQFF.